This T cell receptor (beta chain) stems from a study of technical replicates of blood from several donors. This CDR3 has 13 amino acids. Germline CDR1 reads SGDLS; CDR2 reads YYNGEE. The germline V and J ends were trimmed by 0 bases and 6 bases, with 10 bases remaining between them. Libraries were prepared by immunoSEQ multiplex PCR; TCRdb keeps only in-frame clonotypes and omits some of them. The sample has roughly 64,000 clones, about 88% seen once; the top ten hold 5% to 6%. Sequencing used PBMCs. The clonotype originates from a human donor in good health. Some clones in this sample may be carry-over from other donors' samples. The V gene is TRBV9, the J gene TRBJ2-7; a weak D match, TRBD1 (6 bases). CDR3 sequence: CASSVVPRGEQYF. CDR3 DNA sequence: TGTGCCAGCAGCGTAGTTCCCAGGGGCGAGCAGTACTTC.